These T cell receptor beta chains were read from a single sample in a study of human T cells and chemical hapten exposure. TCRdb passed the RACE reads through MiXCR, listing each CDR3 protein once. The sample consists of tens of thousands of distinct CDR3 sequences, 8.5% to 10% of them appearing once. This sample comprised whole blood, obtained in connection with sensitization to the hapten diphenylcyclopropenone (DPC). The source is a woman aged 25 to 39 with alopecia areata. Some clones in this sample may be carry-over from other donors' samples. Both conserved end residues are part of each CDR3. The D gene is left open where the match is weak. Size is stated for part of the rows, as once, few or many counts, or as a class when the clone is expanded.

V gene: TRBV7-2; clone size: few; D gene: TRBD1; J gene: TRBJ1-5; CDR3 DNA: TGTGCCAGCAGCTTAGGGACAGGGGGTTATCAGCCCCAGCATTTT; CDR3 protein: CASSLGTGGYQPQHF
V gene: TRBV9; clone size: NA; D gene: TRBD2; J gene: TRBJ2-7; CDR3 DNA: TGTGCCAGCAGCCCGAGACTAGCGGTGGGCTACGAGCAGTACTTC; CDR3 protein: CASSPRLAVGYEQYF
V gene: TRBV7-2; clone size: NA; D gene: TRBD2; J gene: TRBJ2-2; CDR3 DNA: TGTGCCAGCAGTGCTGGGGGGGCCGGGGAGCTGTTTTTT; CDR3 protein: CASSAGGAGELFF
V gene: TRBV5-1; clone size: NA; D gene: NA; J gene: TRBJ2-3; CDR3 DNA: TGCGCCAGCAGCTTGGACAGGGCTAGCACAGATACGCAGTATTTT; CDR3 protein: CASSLDRASTDTQYF
V gene: TRBV18; clone size: few; D gene: TRBD1; J gene: TRBJ1-1; CDR3 DNA: TGTGCCAGCTCACCCCCAACAGGGGTGAACACTGAAGCTTTCTTT; CDR3 protein: CASSPPTGVNTEAFF
V gene: TRBV29-1; clone size: many; D gene: NA; J gene: TRBJ2-4; CDR3 DNA: TGCAGCGTTGTTGGGGATATGACCATTCAGTACTTC; CDR3 protein: CSVVGDMTIQYF
V gene: TRBV28; clone size: few; D gene: NA; J gene: TRBJ1-5; CDR3 DNA: TGTGCCAGCACAACATTACTCGGCGGGAATCAGCCCCAGCATTTT; CDR3 protein: CASTTLLGGNQPQHF
V gene: TRBV19; clone size: few; D gene: TRBD2; J gene: TRBJ2-3; CDR3 DNA: TGTGCCAGTAGTCATACTAGCGGGAGCACAGATACGCAGTATTTT; CDR3 protein: CASSHTSGSTDTQYF
V gene: TRBV28; clone size: few; D gene: NA; J gene: TRBJ2-3; CDR3 DNA: TGTGCCAGCAGTGATAATGGGGGCGGTACGCAGTATTTT; CDR3 protein: CASSDNGGGTQYF
V gene: TRBV10-3; clone size: many; D gene: TRBD1; J gene: TRBJ1-1; CDR3 DNA: TGTGCCATCAGCTCCCCCGGACAGGGGTACACTGAAGCTTTCTTT; CDR3 protein: CAISSPGQGYTEAFF
V gene: TRBV6-1; clone size: few; D gene: NA; J gene: TRBJ2-2; CDR3 DNA: TGTGCCAGCAGTCGTGAGGGGAACACCGGGGAGCTGTTTTTT; CDR3 protein: CASSREGNTGELFF
V gene: TRBV6-2/TRBV6-3; clone size: few; D gene: TRBD1; J gene: TRBJ1-5; CDR3 DNA: TGTGCCAGCAACGACAGGGGCGGCCAGCCCCAGCATTTT; CDR3 protein: CASNDRGGQPQHF
V gene: TRBV6-5; clone size: few; D gene: NA; J gene: TRBJ2-7; CDR3 DNA: TGTGCCAGCACCTCACCTAGGGGGGCCTACGAGCAGTACTTC; CDR3 protein: CASTSPRGAYEQYF
V gene: TRBV24-1; clone size: few; D gene: NA; J gene: TRBJ2-2; CDR3 DNA: TGTGCCACCAGTGAGCCCTCCGTGTGGGCGAACACCGGGGAGCTGTTTTTT; CDR3 protein: CATSEPSVWANTGELFF
V gene: TRBV28; clone size: few; D gene: TRBD2; J gene: TRBJ2-3; CDR3 DNA: TGTGCCAGCAGCTCCCCTTTTGCGGGGGGTGCCACAGATACGCAGTATTTT; CDR3 protein: CASSSPFAGGATDTQYF
V gene: TRBV5-6; clone size: few; D gene: TRBD2; J gene: TRBJ2-1; CDR3 DNA: TGTGCCAGCAGCTTGCCCGGGACTAGCGGGGGCCTCTACAATGAGCAGTTCTTC; CDR3 protein: CASSLPGTSGGLYNEQFF
V gene: TRBV6-2/TRBV6-3; clone size: many; D gene: TRBD1; J gene: TRBJ1-2; CDR3 DNA: TGTGCCAGCAGTCAACCGGGACAGCTTTTAGCTAACTATGGCTACACCTTC; CDR3 protein: CASSQPGQLLANYGYTF
V gene: TRBV5-6; clone size: NA; D gene: TRBD2; J gene: TRBJ2-7; CDR3 DNA: TGTGCCAGCAGCTCCAGCCTAGCGGGGGGGCTTTACGAGCAGTACTTC; CDR3 protein: CASSSSLAGGLYEQYF
V gene: TRBV10-3; clone size: few; D gene: NA; J gene: TRBJ1-2; CDR3 DNA: TGTGCCATCAGTGAGTCGGCAGTTGACCTCTATGGCTACACCTTC; CDR3 protein: CAISESAVDLYGYTF
V gene: TRBV2; clone size: many; D gene: NA; J gene: TRBJ1-2; CDR3 DNA: TGTGCCAGCAGTGAAGTTCAGGTCGGAGGCCGTAACTATGGCTACACCTTC; CDR3 protein: CASSEVQVGGRNYGYTF
V gene: TRBV4-3; clone size: NA; D gene: TRBD2; J gene: TRBJ2-7; CDR3 DNA: TGCGCCAGCAGCCAAGAACGGGGGGGCCGCGGAGAGCAGTACTTC; CDR3 protein: CASSQERGGRGEQYF
V gene: TRBV4-3; clone size: NA; D gene: NA; J gene: TRBJ1-1; CDR3 DNA: TGCGCCAGCAGCCGTCAAGGGCCGGGGACTGAAGCTTTCTTT; CDR3 protein: CASSRQGPGTEAFF
V gene: TRBV27; clone size: many; D gene: TRBD1; J gene: TRBJ2-7; CDR3 DNA: TGTGCCAGCAGAGGGACAGGGAGGTACGAGCAGTACTTC; CDR3 protein: CASRGTGRYEQYF
V gene: TRBV12-3/TRBV12-4; clone size: few; D gene: NA; J gene: TRBJ1-5; CDR3 DNA: TGTGCCAGCAGTTTAACCCCCTCCCAGGGAGGTTGGCCCCAGCATTTT; CDR3 protein: CASSLTPSQGGWPQHF
V gene: TRBV4-3; clone size: many; D gene: NA; J gene: TRBJ2-1; CDR3 DNA: TGCGCCAGCAGCCAAGAAGACTACAGAACCTACAATGAGCAGTTCTTC; CDR3 protein: CASSQEDYRTYNEQFF
V gene: TRBV2; clone size: many; D gene: NA; J gene: TRBJ1-6; CDR3 DNA: TGTGCCAGCAAGACTTACGATAATTCACCCCTCCACTTT; CDR3 protein: CASKTYDNSPLHF
V gene: TRBV11-2; clone size: many; D gene: NA; J gene: TRBJ2-3; CDR3 DNA: TGTGCCAGCAGGAAACCGGGACTCAACACAGATACGCAGTATTTT; CDR3 protein: CASRKPGLNTDTQYF
V gene: TRBV2; clone size: many; D gene: NA; J gene: TRBJ1-5; CDR3 DNA: TGTGCCAGTTGGAGGGGGGCAGTGGAGCCCCAGCATTTT; CDR3 protein: CASWRGAVEPQHF
V gene: TRBV28; clone size: NA; D gene: NA; J gene: TRBJ2-5; CDR3 DNA: TGTGCCAGCAGCGTTAGAGGACCAAGGACCCAGTACTTC; CDR3 protein: CASSVRGPRTQYF
V gene: TRBV19; clone size: few; D gene: NA; J gene: TRBJ2-7; CDR3 DNA: TGTGCCAGTAGTATCGGCAGGTCCTCCTACGAGCAGTACTTC; CDR3 protein: CASSIGRSSYEQYF
V gene: TRBV20-1; clone size: few; D gene: NA; J gene: TRBJ1-1; CDR3 DNA: TGCAGTGCTAGGGCGGACCGGGACACTGAAGCTTTCTTT; CDR3 protein: CSARADRDTEAFF
V gene: TRBV6-2/TRBV6-3; clone size: NA; D gene: NA; J gene: TRBJ2-7; CDR3 DNA: TGTGCCAGCAGCCCCGAGGGGGGAGAGCAGTACTTC; CDR3 protein: CASSPEGGEQYF
V gene: TRBV6-5; clone size: NA; D gene: NA; J gene: TRBJ2-5; CDR3 DNA: TGTGCCAGCGGGACCGCGGGGAACTACCAAGAGACCCAGTACTTC; CDR3 protein: CASGTAGNYQETQYF